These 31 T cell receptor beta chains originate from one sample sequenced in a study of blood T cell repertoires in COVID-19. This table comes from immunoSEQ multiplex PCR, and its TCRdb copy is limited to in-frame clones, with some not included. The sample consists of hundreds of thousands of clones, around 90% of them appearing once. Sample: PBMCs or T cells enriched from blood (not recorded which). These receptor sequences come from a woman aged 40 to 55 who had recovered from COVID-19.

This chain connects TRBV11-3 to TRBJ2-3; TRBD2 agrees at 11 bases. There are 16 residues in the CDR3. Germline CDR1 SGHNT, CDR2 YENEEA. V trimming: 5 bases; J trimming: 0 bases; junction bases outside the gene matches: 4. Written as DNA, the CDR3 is TGTGCCAGCAGCCGCGGACTAGCGGGCAGCACAGATACGCAGTATTTT. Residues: CASSRGLAGSTDTQYF.

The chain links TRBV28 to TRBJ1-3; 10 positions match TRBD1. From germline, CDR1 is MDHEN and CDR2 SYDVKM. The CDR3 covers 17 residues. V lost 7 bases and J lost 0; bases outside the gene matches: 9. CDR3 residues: CASIFGTGARSGNTIYF. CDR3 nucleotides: TGTGCCAGCATTTTCGGGACAGGGGCCCGCTCTGGAAACACCATATATTTT.

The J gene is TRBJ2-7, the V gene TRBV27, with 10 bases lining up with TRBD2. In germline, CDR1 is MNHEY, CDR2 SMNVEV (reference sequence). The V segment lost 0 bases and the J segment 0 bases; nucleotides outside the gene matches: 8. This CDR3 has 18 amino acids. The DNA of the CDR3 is TGTGCCAGCAGTTTATCGATGAGCGGGAGGGCGCACTCCTACGAGCAGTACTTC. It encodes CASSLSMSGRAHSYEQYF.

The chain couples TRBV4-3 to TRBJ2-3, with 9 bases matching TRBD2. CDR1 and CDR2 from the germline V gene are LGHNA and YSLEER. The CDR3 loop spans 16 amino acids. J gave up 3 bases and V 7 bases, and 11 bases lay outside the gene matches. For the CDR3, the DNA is TGCGCCAGCACGCGGGAGGGCCTTGGCGTTACAGATACGCAGTATTTT. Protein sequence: CASTREGLGVTDTQYF.

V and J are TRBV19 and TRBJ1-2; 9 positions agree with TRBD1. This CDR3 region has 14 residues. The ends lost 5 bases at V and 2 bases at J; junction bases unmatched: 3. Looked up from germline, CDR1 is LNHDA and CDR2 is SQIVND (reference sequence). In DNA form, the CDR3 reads TGTGCCAGTAGTTTCGGACAGGGGAACTATGGCTACACCTTC. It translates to CASSFGQGNYGYTF.

The CDR3 spells CASSHPGEQNSPLHF. DNA of the CDR3: TGCGCCAGCAGCCACCCGGGGGAACAGAATTCACCCCTCCACTTT. The chain joins TRBV4-1 to TRBJ1-6; possible D gene TRBD1, 5 bases. This CDR3 has 15 residues. V lost 3 bases, J lost 7 bases, and 13 bases lay in between. Per germline, CDR1 MGHRA and CDR2 YSYEKL.

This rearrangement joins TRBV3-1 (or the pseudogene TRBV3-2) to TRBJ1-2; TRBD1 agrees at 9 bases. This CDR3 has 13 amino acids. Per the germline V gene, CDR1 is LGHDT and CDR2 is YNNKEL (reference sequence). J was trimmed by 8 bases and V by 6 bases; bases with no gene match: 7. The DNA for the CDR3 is TGTGCCAGCAGGGAACAGGGGGCGGAGGGCTACACCTTC. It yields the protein CASREQGAEGYTF.

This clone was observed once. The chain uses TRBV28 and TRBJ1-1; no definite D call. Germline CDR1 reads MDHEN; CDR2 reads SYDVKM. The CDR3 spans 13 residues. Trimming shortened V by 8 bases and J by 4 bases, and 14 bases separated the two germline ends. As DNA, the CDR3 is TGTGCCAGCCCTGGGCCCACCTTCACTGAAGCTTTCTTT. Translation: CASPGPTFTEAFF.

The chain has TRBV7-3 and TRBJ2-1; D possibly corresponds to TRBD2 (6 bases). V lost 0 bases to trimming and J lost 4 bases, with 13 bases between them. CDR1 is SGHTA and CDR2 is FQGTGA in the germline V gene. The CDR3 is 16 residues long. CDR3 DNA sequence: TGTGCCAGCAGCTTAACGTTCACTAGCCTATACAATGAGCAGTTCTTC. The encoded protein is CASSLTFTSLYNEQFF.

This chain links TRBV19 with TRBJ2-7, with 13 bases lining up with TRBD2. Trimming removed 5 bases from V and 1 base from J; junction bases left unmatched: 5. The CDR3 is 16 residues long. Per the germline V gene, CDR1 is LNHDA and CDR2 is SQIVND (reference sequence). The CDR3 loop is CASSAGLAGDSYEQYF. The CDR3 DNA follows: TGTGCCAGTAGTGCAGGACTAGCGGGAGATTCCTACGAGCAGTACTTC. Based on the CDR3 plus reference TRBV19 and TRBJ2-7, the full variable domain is DGGITQSPKYLFRKEGQNVTLSCEQNLNHDAMYWYRQDPGQGLRLIYYSQIVNDFQKGDIAEGYSVSREKKESFPLTVTSAQKNPTAFYLCASSAGLAGDSYEQYFGPGTRLTVT.

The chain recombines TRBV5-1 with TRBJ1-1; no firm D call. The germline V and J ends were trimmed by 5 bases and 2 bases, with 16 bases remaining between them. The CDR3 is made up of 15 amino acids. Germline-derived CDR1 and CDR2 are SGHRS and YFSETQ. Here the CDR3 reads CASRSTLAENTEAFF. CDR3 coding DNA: TGCGCCAGCAGATCTACCTTGGCGGAAAACACTGAAGCTTTCTTT.

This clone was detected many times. CDR3 region: CASSLWAGPTYEQYF. In DNA form, the CDR3 reads TGCGCCAGCAGCTTGTGGGCTGGGCCGACCTACGAGCAGTACTTC. The rearrangement links TRBV5-1 to TRBJ2-7; no reliable D call. V shed 1 base and J shed 2 bases, with 13 bases lying between them. The CDR3 loop spans 15 amino acids. In germline, CDR1 is SGHRS, CDR2 YFSETQ.

CDR3 in DNA: TGTGCCAGCTCACCAATGACAGGGGGAGAAAACATTCAGTACTTC. It codes for CASSPMTGGENIQYF. This chain connects TRBV18 to TRBJ2-4; 9 nucleotides align to TRBD1. After removal of 2 bases from V and 5 bases from J, the junction contained 4 bases not matched to a gene. The length of the CDR3 is 15 residues. Germline V gene lookup returns CDR1 KGHSH and CDR2 LQKENI.

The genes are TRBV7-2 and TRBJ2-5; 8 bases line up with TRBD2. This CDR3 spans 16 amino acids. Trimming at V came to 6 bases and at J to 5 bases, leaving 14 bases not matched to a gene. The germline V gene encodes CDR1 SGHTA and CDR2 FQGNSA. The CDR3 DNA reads TGTGCCAGCAGAAACCCCCCCCGTGCGGGAGGTGAGACCCAGTACTTC. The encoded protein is CASRNPPRAGGETQYF.

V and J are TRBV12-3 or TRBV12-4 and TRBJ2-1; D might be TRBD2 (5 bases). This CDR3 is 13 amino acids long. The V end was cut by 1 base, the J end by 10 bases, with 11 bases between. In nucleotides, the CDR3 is TGTGCCAGCAGTTTAGACGGGGTTGAGGAGCAGTTCTTC. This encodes CASSLDGVEEQFF.

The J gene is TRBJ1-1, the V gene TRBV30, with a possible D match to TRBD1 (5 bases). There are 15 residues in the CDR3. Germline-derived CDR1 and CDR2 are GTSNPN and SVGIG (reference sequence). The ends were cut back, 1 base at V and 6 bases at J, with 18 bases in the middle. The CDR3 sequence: CAWSGLQVSRAEAFF. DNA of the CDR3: TGTGCCTGGAGTGGGTTACAGGTATCAAGGGCTGAAGCTTTCTTT. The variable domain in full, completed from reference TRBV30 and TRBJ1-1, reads SQTIHQWPATLVQPVGSPLSLECTVEGTSNPNLYWYRQAAGRGLQLLFYSVGIGQISSEVPQNLSASRPQDRQFILSSKKLLLSDSGFYLCAWSGLQVSRAEAFFGQGTRLTVV.

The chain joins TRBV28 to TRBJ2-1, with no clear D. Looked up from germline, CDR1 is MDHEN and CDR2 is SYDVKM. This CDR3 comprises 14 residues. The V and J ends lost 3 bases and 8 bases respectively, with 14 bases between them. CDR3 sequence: CASSFPSKADEQFF. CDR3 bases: TGTGCCAGCAGTTTTCCCTCGAAGGCGGATGAGCAGTTCTTC.

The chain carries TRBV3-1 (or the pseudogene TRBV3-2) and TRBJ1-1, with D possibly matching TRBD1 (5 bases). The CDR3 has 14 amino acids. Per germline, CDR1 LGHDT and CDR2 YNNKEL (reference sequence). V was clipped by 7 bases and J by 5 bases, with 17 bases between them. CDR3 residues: CASTSGASQTEAFF. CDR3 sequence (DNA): TGTGCCAGCACCAGCGGGGCCTCCCAGACTGAAGCTTTCTTT.

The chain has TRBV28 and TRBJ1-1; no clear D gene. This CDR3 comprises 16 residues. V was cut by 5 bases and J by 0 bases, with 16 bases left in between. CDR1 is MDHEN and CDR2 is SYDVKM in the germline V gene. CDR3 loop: CASSPPHGHLNTEAFF. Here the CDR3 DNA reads TGTGCCAGCAGTCCCCCCCATGGCCACCTGAACACTGAAGCTTTCTTT.

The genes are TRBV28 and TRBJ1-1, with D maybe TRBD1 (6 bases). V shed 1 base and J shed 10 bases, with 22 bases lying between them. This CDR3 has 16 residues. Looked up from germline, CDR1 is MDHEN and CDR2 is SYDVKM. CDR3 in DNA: TGTGCCAGCAGTTTATTAACAGGGCAGGTCCTCGGTTCAGCTTTCTTT. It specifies CASSLLTGQVLGSAFF. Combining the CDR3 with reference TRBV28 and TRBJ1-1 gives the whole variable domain DVKVTQSSRYLVKRTGEKVFLECVQDMDHENMFWYRQDPGLGLRLIYFSYDVKMKEKGDIPEGYSVSREKKERFSLILESASTNQTSMYLCASSLLTGQVLGSAFFGQGTRLTVV.

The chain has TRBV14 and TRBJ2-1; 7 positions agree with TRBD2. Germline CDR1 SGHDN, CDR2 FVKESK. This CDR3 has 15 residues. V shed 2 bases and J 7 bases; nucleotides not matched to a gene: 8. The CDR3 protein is CASSQSGILRNEQFF. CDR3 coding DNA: TGTGCCAGCAGCCAAAGCGGGATCCTGCGAAATGAGCAGTTCTTC. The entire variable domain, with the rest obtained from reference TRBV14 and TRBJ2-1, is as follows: EAGVTQFPSHSVIEKGQTVTLRCDPISGHDNLYWYRRVMGKEIKFLLHFVKESKQDESGMPNNRFLAERTGGTYSTLKVQPAELEDSGVYFCASSQSGILRNEQFFGPGTRLTVL.

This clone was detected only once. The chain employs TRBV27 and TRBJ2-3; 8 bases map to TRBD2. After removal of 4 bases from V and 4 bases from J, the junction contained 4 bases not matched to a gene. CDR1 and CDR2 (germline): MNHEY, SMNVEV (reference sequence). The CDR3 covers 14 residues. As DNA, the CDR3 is TGTGCCAGCAGTTCGACTAGCGCGTCAGATACGCAGTATTTT. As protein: CASSSTSASDTQYF.

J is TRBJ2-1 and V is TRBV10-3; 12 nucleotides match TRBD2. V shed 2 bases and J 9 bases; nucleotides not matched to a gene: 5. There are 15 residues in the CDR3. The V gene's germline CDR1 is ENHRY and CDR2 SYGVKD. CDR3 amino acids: CAISEGLAGSGEQFF. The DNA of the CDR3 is TGTGCCATCAGTGAGGGACTAGCGGGATCCGGTGAGCAGTTCTTC.

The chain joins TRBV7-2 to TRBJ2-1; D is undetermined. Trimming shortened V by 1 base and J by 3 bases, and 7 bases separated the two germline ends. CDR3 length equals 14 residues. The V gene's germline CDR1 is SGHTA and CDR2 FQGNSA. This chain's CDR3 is CASSLERGYNEQFF. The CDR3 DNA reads TGTGCCAGCAGCTTAGAGCGCGGCTACAATGAGCAGTTCTTC.

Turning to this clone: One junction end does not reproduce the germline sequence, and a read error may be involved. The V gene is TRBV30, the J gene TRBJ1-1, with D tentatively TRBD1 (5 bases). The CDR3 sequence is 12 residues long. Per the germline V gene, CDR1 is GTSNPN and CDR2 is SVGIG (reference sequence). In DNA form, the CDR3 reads TGTGCCTGGACCAGGGTAAACATTGAAGCTTTCTTT. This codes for CAWTRVNIEAFF. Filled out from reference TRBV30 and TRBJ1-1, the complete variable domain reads SQTIHQWPATLVQPVGSPLSLECTVEGTSNPNLYWYRQAAGRGLQLLFYSVGIGQISSEVPQNLSASRPQDRQFILSSKKLLLSDSGFYLCAWTRVNIEAFFGQGTRLTVV.

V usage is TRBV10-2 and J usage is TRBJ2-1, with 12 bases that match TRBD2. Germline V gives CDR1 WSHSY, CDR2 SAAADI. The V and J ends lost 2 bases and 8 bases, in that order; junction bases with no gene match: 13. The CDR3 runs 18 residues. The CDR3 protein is CASSEDPRLAGDSYEQFF. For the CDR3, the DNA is TGCGCCAGCAGTGAGGACCCTAGACTAGCGGGAGATTCCTATGAGCAGTTCTTC.

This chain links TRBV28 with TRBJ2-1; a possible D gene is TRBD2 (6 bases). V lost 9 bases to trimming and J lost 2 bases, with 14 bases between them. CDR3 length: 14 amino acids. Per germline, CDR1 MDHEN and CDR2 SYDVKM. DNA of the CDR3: TGTGCCAGTCGGGGGTTCCCAACCTACAATGAGCAGTTCTTC. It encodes CASRGFPTYNEQFF.

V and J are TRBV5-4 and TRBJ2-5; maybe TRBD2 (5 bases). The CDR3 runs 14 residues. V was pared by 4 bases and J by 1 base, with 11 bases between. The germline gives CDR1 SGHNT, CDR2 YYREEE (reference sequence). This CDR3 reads CASSLPGSQETQYF. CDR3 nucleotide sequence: TGTGCCAGCAGCCTTCCGGGATCCCAAGAGACCCAGTACTTC.

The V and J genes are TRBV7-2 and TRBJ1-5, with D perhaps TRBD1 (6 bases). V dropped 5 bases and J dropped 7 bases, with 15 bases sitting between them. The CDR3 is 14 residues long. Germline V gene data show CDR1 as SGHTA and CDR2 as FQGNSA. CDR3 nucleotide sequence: TGTGCCAGCAGCAGGGGGGAGGGGGGGCAGCCCCAGCATTTT. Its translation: CASSRGEGGQPQHF.

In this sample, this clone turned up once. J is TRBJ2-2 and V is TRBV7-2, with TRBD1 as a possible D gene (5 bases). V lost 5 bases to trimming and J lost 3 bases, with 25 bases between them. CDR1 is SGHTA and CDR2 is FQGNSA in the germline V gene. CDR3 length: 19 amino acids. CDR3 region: CASSKDPRQYLRDTGELFF. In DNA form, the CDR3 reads TGTGCCAGCAGCAAGGACCCACGACAGTACCTCCGGGACACCGGGGAGCTGTTTTTT.

The CDR3 coding sequence is TGCGCCAGCAGCTTACTAAGGACAGGGACAGGGGAGAAGTATGGCTACACCTTC. As protein: CASSLLRTGTGEKYGYTF. The chain links TRBV5-1 to TRBJ1-2, with 10 bases matching TRBD1. Germline V gives CDR1 SGHRS, CDR2 YFSETQ. The ends lost 2 bases at V and 5 bases at J; junction bases unmatched: 15. This CDR3 has 18 residues. The full variable domain, completed using reference TRBV5-1 and TRBJ1-2, is KAGVTQTPRYLIKTRGQQVTLSCSPISGHRSVSWYQQTPGQGLQFLFEYFSETQRNKGNFPGRFSGRQFSNSRSEMNVSTLELGDSALYLCASSLLRTGTGEKYGYTFGSGTRLTVV.